A single sample gave rise to the 20 T cell receptor beta chains below, sequenced in a study of blood T cell repertoires in COVID-19 (TCRdb year 2020). The library came from the immunoSEQ multiplex PCR assay. TCRdb obtained this table from immuneACCESS and retained in-frame rearrangements with V and J assigned. These tables miss some clones; where compared with another copy, unresolved V genes account for less than half of the shortfall, and the remainder is unexplained. This sample has 150,000 to 200,000 clones in its table, and 80% to 90% of those were observed once. The ten most abundant clones make up approximately 18% of the sample. Sample: peripheral blood. These TCRs come from a woman of 80 years or more with acute or convalescent COVID-19.

A few counts support this clone. The chain uses TRBV19 and TRBJ2-2; D uncertain. The V gene lost 6 bases and the J gene lost 4 bases, with 18 bases spanning the gap. CDR1 LNHDA and CDR2 SQIVND come from the germline V gene (reference sequence). The CDR3 is made up of 16 amino acids. CDR3 sequence reads: CASRPKAYELTGELFF. CDR3 nucleotides: TGTGCCAGTAGGCCTAAAGCCTACGAGCTCACCGGGGAGCTGTTTTTT. Full variable domain (missing parts from reference TRBV19 and TRBJ2-2): DGGITQSPKYLFRKEGQNVTLSCEQNLNHDAMYWYRQDPGQGLRLIYYSQIVNDFQKGDIAEGYSVSREKKESFPLTVTSAQKNPTAFYLCASRPKAYELTGELFFGEGSRLTVL.

The V and J genes are TRBV6-2 or TRBV6-3 and TRBJ2-4; TRBD1 matches at 8 bases. Germline values: CDR1 MNHEY, CDR2 SVGEGT. The CDR3 sequence is 15 residues long. V lost 3 bases to trimming and J lost 9 bases; unmatched junction nucleotides: 10. The CDR3 region is CASSYRDRISGIQYF. CDR3 bases: TGTGCCAGCAGTTATAGGGACAGGATATCGGGCATTCAGTACTTC.

The chain carries TRBV15 and TRBJ2-7; perhaps TRBD1 as D (5 bases). Germline assignment: CDR1 LNHNV and CDR2 YYDKDF (reference sequence). V was shortened by 5 bases and J by 4 bases, with 9 bases between the two germline ends. The CDR3 has 12 residues. The CDR3 DNA reads as TGTGCCACCAGCGGTCAGGGTTACGAGCAGTACTTC. Translating it yields CATSGQGYEQYF.

This sequence joins TRBV21-1 and TRBJ2-5; the listed D gene, TRBD2, was not tested against the DNA. TRBV21-1 is marked as a pseudogene. The CDR3 is 16 amino acids. In DNA, the CDR3 is TGTGCCAGCAGCAATTCCCCGGAGAGGGTCCAAGAGACCCAGTACTTC. This gives the protein CASSNSPERVQETQYF.

The chain uses TRBV5-1 and TRBJ2-5; TRBD2 aligns across 7 bases. The CDR3 sequence is 12 residues long. Germline lookup yields CDR1 SGHRS and CDR2 YFSETQ. The J segment lost 4 bases and the V segment lost 7 bases, leaving 4 bases of the junction unmatched. In DNA form, the CDR3 reads TGCGCCAGCCGAGGGGAGGGAGAGACCCAGTACTTC. Protein sequence: CASRGEGETQYF.

The chain uses TRBV24-1 and TRBJ2-7, with 10 bases fitting TRBD1. With 3 bases clipped from V and 4 bases from J, the junction kept 5 bases outside the gene matches. Germline V CDR1 and CDR2: KGHDR, SFDVKD. This CDR3 has 15 amino acids. The CDR3 DNA reads TGTGCCACCAGTGATGAGACAGGGGGCTTATACGAGCAGTACTTC. This encodes CATSDETGGLYEQYF.

This clone was seen a single time. The gene calls are TRBV6-5 and TRBJ1-5, with D maybe TRBD1 (5 bases). Germline CDR1 is MNHEY and CDR2 is SVGAGI. V was shortened by 7 bases and J by 5 bases, with 9 bases between the two germline ends. CDR3 length equals 12 residues. CDR3 amino acids: CASTDSHQPQHF. The CDR3 DNA follows: TGTGCCAGCACCGACAGCCATCAGCCCCAGCATTTT.

The rearrangement uses TRBV15 and TRBJ2-2; tentative D call: TRBD2 (5 bases). This CDR3 has 14 residues. Trimming took 0 bases from V and 6 from J, leaving 8 bases between them. Germline assignment: CDR1 LNHNV and CDR2 YYDKDF (reference sequence). CDR3 residues: CATSRDGVAGELFF. In DNA form, the CDR3 reads TGTGCCACCAGCAGAGACGGGGTAGCCGGGGAGCTGTTTTTT. Filled out from reference TRBV15 and TRBJ2-2, the complete variable domain reads DAMVIQNPRYQVTQFGKPVTLSCSQTLNHNVMYWYQQKSSQAPKLLFHYYDKDFNNEADTPDNFQSRRPNTSFCFLDIRSPGLGDTAMYLCATSRDGVAGELFFGEGSRLTVL.

This clone was seen more than once but under ten times. V usage is TRBV6-4 and J usage is TRBJ1-2; a possible D gene is TRBD1 (5 bases). The CDR3 loop spans 14 amino acids. Germline assignment: CDR1 MRHNA and CDR2 SNTAGT. Trimming left V 0 bases short and J 8 bases short, with 13 bases between. Here the CDR3 reads CASSDSNRGNGYTF. The CDR3 DNA reads as TGTGCCAGCAGTGACTCGAATCGGGGGAACGGCTACACCTTC.

The rearrangement links TRBV11-2 to TRBJ2-1, with 7 bases aligning to TRBD2. Germline-derived CDR1 and CDR2 are SGHAT and FQNNGV. The CDR3 length is 16 residues. V was pared by 3 bases and J by 10 bases, with 15 bases of the junction left unmatched. The CDR3 sequence: CASSFDVVGGKGEQFF. The CDR3 coding sequence is TGTGCCAGCAGCTTCGATGTAGTCGGGGGGAAAGGCGAGCAGTTCTTC.

The V gene is TRBV20-1, the J gene TRBJ1-2, with unresolved D. CDR1 is DFQATT, CDR2 SNEGSKA, per germline (reference sequence). This CDR3 is built from 11 residues. V lost 4 bases to trimming and J lost 1 base, with 4 bases between them. CDR3 in DNA: TGCAGTGCTAAGAGTAACTATGGCTACACCTTC. Translation gives CSAKSNYGYTF.

The chain employs TRBV10-1 and TRBJ1-5; D uncertain. Germline V gene lookup returns CDR1 WNHNN and CDR2 SYGVQD (reference sequence). The CDR3 length is 14 residues. Trimming removed 5 bases from V and 0 bases from J, with 8 bases in between. The CDR3 loop reads CASSSAGSNQPQHF. CDR3 nucleotide sequence: TGCGCCAGCAGTTCGGCAGGTAGCAATCAGCCCCAGCATTTT.

The chain has TRBV6-2 or TRBV6-3 and TRBJ1-1, with D possibly being TRBD1 (6 bases). The CDR3 is made up of 14 amino acids. The germline V gene has CDR1 MNHEY and CDR2 SVGEGT. V was shortened by 2 bases and J by 1 base, with 8 bases between the two germline ends. CDR3 DNA: TGTGCCAGCAGTTACCCAGGGGCGAACACTGAAGCTTTCTTT. It yields the protein CASSYPGANTEAFF.

The chain joins TRBV4-1 to TRBJ2-1; no definite D call. The CDR3 totals 16 residues. CDR1 is MGHRA, CDR2 YSYEKL, per germline. Trimming took off 6 bases at V and 0 bases at J, with 15 bases between the two ends. The CDR3 protein is CASRDVGNSSYNEQFF. DNA of the CDR3: TGCGCCAGCAGAGATGTGGGTAACAGCTCCTACAATGAGCAGTTCTTC.

CDR3 in amino acids: CASNKADRDTPGYTF. DNA for the CDR3: TGTGCCAGCAATAAAGCTGACAGGGATACACCTGGCTACACCTTC. The rearrangement links TRBV2 to TRBJ1-2, with 7 bases aligning to TRBD1. CDR1 is SNHLY and CDR2 is FYNNEI in the germline V gene. Unmatched junction bases numbered 15, after V lost 7 bases and J lost 7 bases. This CDR3 spans 15 amino acids.

The genes are TRBV7-9 and TRBJ1-3; D is uncertain. Germline CDR1 reads SEHNR; CDR2 reads FQNEAQ (reference sequence). The V and J ends lost 5 bases and 0 bases respectively, with 14 bases between them. The CDR3 totals 16 residues. CDR3 region: CASSRVLENSGNTIYF. In nucleotides, the CDR3 is TGTGCCAGCAGCCGTGTATTGGAGAACTCTGGAAACACCATATATTTT. The complete variable domain, with remaining parts taken from reference TRBV7-9 and TRBJ1-3, reads DTGVSQNPRHKITKRGQNVTFRCDPISEHNRLYWYRQTLGQGPEFLTYFQNEAQLEKSRLLSDRFSAERPKGSFSTLEIQRTEQGDSAMYLCASSRVLENSGNTIYFGEGSWLTVV.

The chain combines TRBV27 with TRBJ1-5, with TRBD1 matching over 8 bases. Germline CDR1 is MNHEY and CDR2 is SMNVEV (reference sequence). The CDR3 sequence is 13 residues long. The junction had 6 bases not matched to a gene; V was cut back by 6 bases and J by 8 bases. This CDR3 reads CASSDRGLEPQHF. CDR3 in DNA: TGTGCCAGCAGCGACAGGGGACTGGAGCCCCAGCATTTT.

The chain joins TRBV20-1 to TRBJ1-1; no reliable D call. The CDR3 extends over 11 amino acids. Deletions cut 5 bases from V and 14 bases from J, with 18 bases between. Germline V gene sequence: CDR1 DFQATT, CDR2 SNEGSKA (reference sequence). For the CDR3, the DNA is TGCAGTGCTGAGGAGGAGTACAGAGCATTCTTT. This encodes CSAEEEYRAFF.

In DNA, the CDR3 is TGCAGCGTTGAGGCCCCGGCGGGCGGGGGGTCCTACGAGCAGTACTTC. Its protein product is CSVEAPAGGGSYEQYF. This chain connects TRBV29-1 to TRBJ2-7; 8 nucleotides align to TRBD2. V lost 3 bases, J lost 1 base, and 11 bases stayed unmatched. Germline CDR1 and CDR2: SQVTM and ANQGSEA. This CDR3 has 16 amino acids.

J is TRBJ2-7 and V is TRBV7-8; 8 nucleotides line up with TRBD1. This CDR3 comprises 15 residues. J gave up 0 bases and V 5 bases, and 6 bases lay outside the gene matches. Germline lookup yields CDR1 SGHVS and CDR2 FQNEAQ. CDR3 residues: CASSTDRGVSYEQYF. The DNA of the CDR3 is TGTGCCAGCAGCACAGACAGGGGAGTCTCCTACGAGCAGTACTTC.